This section outlines one T cell receptor (beta chain) sequence together with its context. Its antigen is still unknown. The V gene end was trimmed by 4 bases and the J gene end by 4 bases; junction bases not matched to a gene: 4. The CDR3 has 14 amino acids. The germline CDR1 and CDR2 sequences are SGHTA and FQGNSA. These data are taken from a study of T cell responses to AZD1222 COVID-19 vaccine. Findings and caveats of the study: Spike-wide vaccine-associated CD4 TCRs dominated at 160-218 and 743-854. Of spike-specific TCRs, nearly half reportedly target regions left unmutated in variants. Receipt of two AZD1222 doses was followed by a rise in Spike-specific TCR breadth and depth.

Data came from immunoSEQ multiplex PCR; TCRdb stores just in-frame clones and leaves some out. The sample consists of around 150,000 clones, roughly 88% of them appearing once. This rearrangement joins TRBV7-2 to TRBJ2-5; 9 positions match TRBD1. This material consisted of peripheral blood, taken on day 0 of MenACWY control vaccination. The TCR was taken from an adult in good health. DNA for the CDR3: TGTGCCAGCAGCTCAAACAGGGGGCGAGAGACCCAGTACTTC. It translates to CASSSNRGRETQYF.